This TCR beta chain was sequenced during a study of T cell repertoires in cytomegalovirus infection. Germline CDR1 and CDR2: SGHDT and YYEEEE. Trimming took off 5 bases at V and 0 bases at J, with 9 bases between the two ends. This CDR3 has 14 residues. This clonotype was seen only a few times. What it binds is not known. One entry per CDR3 protein results from TCRdb running MiXCR on the reads. Of roughly 860,000 distinct CDR3 sequences in the sample, about 31% were seen once. The sequence was collected from a human donor in good health (CMV status not recorded). Some clones in this sample may be carry-over from other donors' samples. Sequenced material: cultured CD8+ T cells from PBMCs, taken from culture after CMV antigen stimulation. The chain has TRBV5-6 and TRBJ2-1; D remains ambiguous. This CDR3 is CASRVRSSYNEQFF. Written as DNA, the CDR3 is TGTGCCAGCAGGGTGAGGAGCTCCTACAATGAGCAGTTCTTC.